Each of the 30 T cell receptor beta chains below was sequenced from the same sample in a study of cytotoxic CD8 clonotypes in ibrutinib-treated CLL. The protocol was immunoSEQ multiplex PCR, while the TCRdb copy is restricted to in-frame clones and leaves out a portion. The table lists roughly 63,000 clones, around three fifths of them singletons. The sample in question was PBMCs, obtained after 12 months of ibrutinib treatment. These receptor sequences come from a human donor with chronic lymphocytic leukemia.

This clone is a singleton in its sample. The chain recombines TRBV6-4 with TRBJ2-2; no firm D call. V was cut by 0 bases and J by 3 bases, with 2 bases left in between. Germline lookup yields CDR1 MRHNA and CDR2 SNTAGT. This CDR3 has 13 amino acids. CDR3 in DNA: TGTGCCAGCAGTGACTCTTACACCGGGGAGCTGTTTTTT. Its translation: CASSDSYTGELFF.

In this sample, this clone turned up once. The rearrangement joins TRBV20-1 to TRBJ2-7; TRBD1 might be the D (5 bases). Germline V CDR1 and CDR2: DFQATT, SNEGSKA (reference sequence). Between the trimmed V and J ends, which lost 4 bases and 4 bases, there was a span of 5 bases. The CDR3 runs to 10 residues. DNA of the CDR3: TGCAGTGCTAAGGGGTACGAGCAGTACGTC. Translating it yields CSAKGYEQYV.

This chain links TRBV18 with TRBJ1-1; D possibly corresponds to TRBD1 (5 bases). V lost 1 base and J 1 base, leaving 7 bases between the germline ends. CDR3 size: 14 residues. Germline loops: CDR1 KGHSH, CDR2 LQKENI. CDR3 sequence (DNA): TGTGCCAGCTCACCACAAAGGGGGAACACTGAAGCTTTCTTT. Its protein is CASSPQRGNTEAFF.

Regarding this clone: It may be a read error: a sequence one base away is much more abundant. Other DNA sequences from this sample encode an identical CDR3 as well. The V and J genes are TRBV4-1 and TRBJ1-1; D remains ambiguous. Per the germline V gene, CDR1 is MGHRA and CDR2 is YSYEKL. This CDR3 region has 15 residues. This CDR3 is CASSQVHASNTEAFF. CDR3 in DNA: TGCGCCAGCAGTCAAGTGCATGCGTCTAACACTGAAGCTTTCTTT.

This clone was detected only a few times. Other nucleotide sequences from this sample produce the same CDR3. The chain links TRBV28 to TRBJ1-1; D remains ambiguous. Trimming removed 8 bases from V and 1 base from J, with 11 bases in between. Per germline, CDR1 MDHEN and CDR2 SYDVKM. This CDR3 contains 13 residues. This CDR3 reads CASRGRGNTEAFF. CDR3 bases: TGTGCCAGCCGCGGACGGGGGAACACTGAAGCTTTCTTT.

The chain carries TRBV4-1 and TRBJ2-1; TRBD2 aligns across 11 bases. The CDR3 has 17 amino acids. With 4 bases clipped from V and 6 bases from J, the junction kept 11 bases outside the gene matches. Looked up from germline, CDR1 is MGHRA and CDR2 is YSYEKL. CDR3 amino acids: CASSLSTSGSMGNEQFF. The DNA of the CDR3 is TGCGCCAGCAGCCTAAGTACTAGCGGGAGCATGGGCAATGAGCAGTTCTTC.

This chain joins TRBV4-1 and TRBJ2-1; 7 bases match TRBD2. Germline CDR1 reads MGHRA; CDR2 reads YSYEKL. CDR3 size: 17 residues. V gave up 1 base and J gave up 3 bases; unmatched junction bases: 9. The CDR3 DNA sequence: TGCGCCAGCAGCCAAGTCGGGGGAGTAGCGGGCTACAATGAGCAGTTCTTC. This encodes CASSQVGGVAGYNEQFF.

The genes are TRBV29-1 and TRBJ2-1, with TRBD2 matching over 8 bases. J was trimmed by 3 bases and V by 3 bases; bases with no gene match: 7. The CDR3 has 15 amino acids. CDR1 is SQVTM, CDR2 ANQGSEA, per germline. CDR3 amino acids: CSVDGLAPYYNEQFF. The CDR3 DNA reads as TGCAGCGTTGATGGACTAGCACCTTACTACAATGAGCAGTTCTTC.

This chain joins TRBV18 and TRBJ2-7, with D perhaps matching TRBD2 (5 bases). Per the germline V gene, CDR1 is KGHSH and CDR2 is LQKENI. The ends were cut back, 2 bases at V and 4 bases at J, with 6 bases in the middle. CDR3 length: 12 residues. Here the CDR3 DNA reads TGTGCCAGCTCACCAACGGGATACGAGCAGTACGTC. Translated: CASSPTGYEQYV.

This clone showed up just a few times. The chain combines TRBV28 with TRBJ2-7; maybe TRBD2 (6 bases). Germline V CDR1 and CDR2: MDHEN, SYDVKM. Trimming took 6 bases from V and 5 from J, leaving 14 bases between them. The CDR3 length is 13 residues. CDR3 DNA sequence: TGTGCCAGCAGCCGGGGAGGCGGAAACGAGCAGTACTTC. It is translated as CASSRGGGNEQYF.

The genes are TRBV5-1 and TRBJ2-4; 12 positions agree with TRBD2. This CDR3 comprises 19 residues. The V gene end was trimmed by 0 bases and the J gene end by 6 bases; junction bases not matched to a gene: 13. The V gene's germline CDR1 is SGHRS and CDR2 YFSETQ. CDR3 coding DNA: TGCGCCAGCAGCTTGGAGACTAGCGGGAGTATAGGTTTAACAAACATTCAGTACTTC. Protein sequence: CASSLETSGSIGLTNIQYF. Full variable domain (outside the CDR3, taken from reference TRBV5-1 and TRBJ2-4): KAGVTQTPRYLIKTRGQQVTLSCSPISGHRSVSWYQQTPGQGLQFLFEYFSETQRNKGNFPGRFSGRQFSNSRSEMNVSTLELGDSALYLCASSLETSGSIGLTNIQYFGAGTRLSVL.

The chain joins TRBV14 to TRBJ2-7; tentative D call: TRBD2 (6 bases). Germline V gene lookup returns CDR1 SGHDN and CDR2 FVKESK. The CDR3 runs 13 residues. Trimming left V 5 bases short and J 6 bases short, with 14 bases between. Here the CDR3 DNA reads TGTGCCAGCAGCTCCCCGACTAGACTCGAGCAGTACTTC. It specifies CASSSPTRLEQYF.

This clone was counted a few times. CDR3 amino acids: CASSYSGGEQFF. The DNA for the CDR3 is TGTGCCAGCAGTTACTCGGGGGGTGAGCAGTTCTTC. This chain links TRBV6-5 with TRBJ2-1; a possible D gene is TRBD2 (6 bases). The CDR3 consists of 12 residues. The V gene's germline CDR1 is MNHEY and CDR2 SVGAGI. V was clipped by 0 bases and J by 9 bases, with 6 bases between them.

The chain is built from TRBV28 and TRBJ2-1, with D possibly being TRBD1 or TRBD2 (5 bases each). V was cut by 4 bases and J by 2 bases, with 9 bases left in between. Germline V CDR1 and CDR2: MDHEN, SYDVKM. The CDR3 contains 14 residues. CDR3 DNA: TGTGCCAGCAGTTCTGGGGGAACCTACAATGAGCAGTTCTTC. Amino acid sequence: CASSSGGTYNEQFF.

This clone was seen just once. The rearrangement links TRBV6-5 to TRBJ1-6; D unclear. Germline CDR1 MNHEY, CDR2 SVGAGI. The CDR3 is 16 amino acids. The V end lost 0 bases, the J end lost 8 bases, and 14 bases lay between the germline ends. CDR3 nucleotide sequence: TGTGCCAGCAGTTACTCGACTCTCCTCGCTGATTCACCCCTCCACTTT. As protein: CASSYSTLLADSPLHF.

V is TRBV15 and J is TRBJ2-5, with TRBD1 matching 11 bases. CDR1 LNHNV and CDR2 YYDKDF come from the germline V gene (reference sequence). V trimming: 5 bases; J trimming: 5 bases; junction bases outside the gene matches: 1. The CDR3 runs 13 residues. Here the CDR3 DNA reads TGTGCCACCAGCTGGGACAGGGGGGAGACCCAGTACTTC. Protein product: CATSWDRGETQYF.

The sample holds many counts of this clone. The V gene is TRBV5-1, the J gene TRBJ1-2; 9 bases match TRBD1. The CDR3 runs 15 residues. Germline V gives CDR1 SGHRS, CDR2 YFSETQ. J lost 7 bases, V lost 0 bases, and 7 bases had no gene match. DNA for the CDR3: TGCGCCAGCAGCTTGGATGGGACAGGGACCCGTGGCTACACCTTC. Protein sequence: CASSLDGTGTRGYTF.

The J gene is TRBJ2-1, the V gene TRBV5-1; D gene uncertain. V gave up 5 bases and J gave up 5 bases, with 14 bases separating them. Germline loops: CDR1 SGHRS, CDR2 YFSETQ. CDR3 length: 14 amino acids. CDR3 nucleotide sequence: TGCGCCAGCAGAGGTCGGGTGGCGGACAATGAGCAGTTCTTC. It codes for CASRGRVADNEQFF.

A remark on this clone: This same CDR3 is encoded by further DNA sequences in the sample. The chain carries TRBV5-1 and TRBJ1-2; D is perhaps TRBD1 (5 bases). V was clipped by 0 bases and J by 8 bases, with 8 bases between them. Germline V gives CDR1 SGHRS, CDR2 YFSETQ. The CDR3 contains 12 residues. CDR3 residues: CASSLAGNGYTF. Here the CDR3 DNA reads TGCGCCAGCAGCTTGGCAGGGAACGGCTACACCTTC.

The CDR3 coding sequence is TGTGCCAGTCCCTCAGACGGGACCCCGTTCTACGAGCAGTACTTC. It specifies CASPSDGTPFYEQYF. V and J are TRBV19 and TRBJ2-7; D possibly matches TRBD1 or TRBD2 (5 bases each). V was trimmed by 8 bases and J by 3 bases, leaving 20 bases between them. CDR1 is LNHDA, CDR2 SQIVND, per germline (reference sequence). The CDR3 has 15 amino acids.

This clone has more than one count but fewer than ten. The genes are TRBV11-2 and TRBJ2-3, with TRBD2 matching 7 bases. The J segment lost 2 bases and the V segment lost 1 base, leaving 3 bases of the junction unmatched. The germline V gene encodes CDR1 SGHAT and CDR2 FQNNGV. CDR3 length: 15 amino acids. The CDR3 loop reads CASSLAGGLTDTQYF. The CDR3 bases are TGTGCCAGCAGCTTAGCGGGGGGACTCACAGATACGCAGTATTTT.

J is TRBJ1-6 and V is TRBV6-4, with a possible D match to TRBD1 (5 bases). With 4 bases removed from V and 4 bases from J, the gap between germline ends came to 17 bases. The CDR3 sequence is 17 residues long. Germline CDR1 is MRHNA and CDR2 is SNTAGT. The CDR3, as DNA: TGTGCCAGCAGTGCCTTCCTCGACAGCGTATATAATTCACCCCTCCACTTT. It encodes CASSAFLDSVYNSPLHF.

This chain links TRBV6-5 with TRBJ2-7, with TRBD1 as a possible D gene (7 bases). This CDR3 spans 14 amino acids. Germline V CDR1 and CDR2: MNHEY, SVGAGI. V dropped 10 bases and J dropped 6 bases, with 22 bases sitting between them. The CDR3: CATGGGSSPTEQYV. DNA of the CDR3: TGTGCCACAGGGGGAGGATCATCCCCAACCGAGCAGTACGTC.

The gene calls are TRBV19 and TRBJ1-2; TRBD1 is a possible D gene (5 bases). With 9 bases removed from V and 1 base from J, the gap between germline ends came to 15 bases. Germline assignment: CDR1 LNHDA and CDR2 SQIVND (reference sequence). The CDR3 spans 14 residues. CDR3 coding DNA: TGTGCCAGCCTAAATACCCAGGGTAACTATGGCTACACCTTC. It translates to CASLNTQGNYGYTF.

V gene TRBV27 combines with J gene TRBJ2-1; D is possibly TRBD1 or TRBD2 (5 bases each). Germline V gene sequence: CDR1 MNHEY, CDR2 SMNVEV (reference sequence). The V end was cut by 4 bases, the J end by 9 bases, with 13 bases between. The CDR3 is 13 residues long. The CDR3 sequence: CASSWSGRAEQFF. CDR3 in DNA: TGTGCCAGCAGTTGGTCGGGACGAGCTGAGCAGTTCTTC.

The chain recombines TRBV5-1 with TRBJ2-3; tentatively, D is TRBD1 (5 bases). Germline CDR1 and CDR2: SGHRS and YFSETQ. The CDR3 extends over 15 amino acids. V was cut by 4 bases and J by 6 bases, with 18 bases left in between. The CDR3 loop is CASSSDQGAWDTQYF. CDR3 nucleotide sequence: TGCGCCAGCAGCAGTGATCAAGGGGCTTGGGATACGCAGTATTTT.

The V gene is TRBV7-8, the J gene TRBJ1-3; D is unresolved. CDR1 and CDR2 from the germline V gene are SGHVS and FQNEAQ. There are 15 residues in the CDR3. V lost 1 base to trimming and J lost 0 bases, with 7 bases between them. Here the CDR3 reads CASSLVTVSGNTIYF. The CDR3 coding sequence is TGTGCCAGCAGCTTAGTTACAGTCTCTGGAAACACCATATATTTT.

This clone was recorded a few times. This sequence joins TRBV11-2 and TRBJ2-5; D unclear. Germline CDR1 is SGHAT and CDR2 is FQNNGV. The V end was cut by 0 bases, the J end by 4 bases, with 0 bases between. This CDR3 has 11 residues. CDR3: CASSLEETQYF. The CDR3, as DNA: TGTGCCAGCAGCTTAGAAGAGACCCAGTACTTC.

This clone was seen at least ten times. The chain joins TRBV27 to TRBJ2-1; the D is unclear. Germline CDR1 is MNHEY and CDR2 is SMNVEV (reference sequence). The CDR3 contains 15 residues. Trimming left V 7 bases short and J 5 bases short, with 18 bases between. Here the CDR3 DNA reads TGTGCCAGCACCTCGATTGGCGTCAGGCACAATGAGCAGTTCTTC. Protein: CASTSIGVRHNEQFF.

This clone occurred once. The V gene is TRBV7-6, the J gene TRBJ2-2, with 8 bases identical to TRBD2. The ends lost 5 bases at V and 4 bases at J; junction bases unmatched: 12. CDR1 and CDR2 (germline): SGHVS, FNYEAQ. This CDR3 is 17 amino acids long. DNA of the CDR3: TGTGCCAGCAGCCGACTAGACGGCGGGAGGTCCACCGGGGAGCTGTTTTTT. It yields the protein CASSRLDGGRSTGELFF.